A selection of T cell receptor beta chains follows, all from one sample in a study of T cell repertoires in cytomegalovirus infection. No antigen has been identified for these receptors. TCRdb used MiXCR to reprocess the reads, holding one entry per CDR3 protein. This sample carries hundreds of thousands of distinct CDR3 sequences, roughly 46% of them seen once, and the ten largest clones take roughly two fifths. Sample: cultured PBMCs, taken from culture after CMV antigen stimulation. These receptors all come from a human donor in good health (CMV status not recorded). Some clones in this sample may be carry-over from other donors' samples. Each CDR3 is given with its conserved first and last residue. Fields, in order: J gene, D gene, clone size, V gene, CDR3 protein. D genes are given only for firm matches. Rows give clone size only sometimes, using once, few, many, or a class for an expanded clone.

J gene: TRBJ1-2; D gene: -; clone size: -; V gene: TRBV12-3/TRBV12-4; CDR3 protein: CASSFASGSYGYTF
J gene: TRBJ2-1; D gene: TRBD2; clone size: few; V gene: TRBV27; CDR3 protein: CASGTGTSAYNEQFF
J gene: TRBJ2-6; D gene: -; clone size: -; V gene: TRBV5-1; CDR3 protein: CASSPTGPGANVLTF
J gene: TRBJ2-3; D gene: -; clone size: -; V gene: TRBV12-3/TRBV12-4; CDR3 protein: CASRTRQTTDTQYF
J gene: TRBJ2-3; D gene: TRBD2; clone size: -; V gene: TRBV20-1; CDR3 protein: CSARDTGTSVRTDTQYF
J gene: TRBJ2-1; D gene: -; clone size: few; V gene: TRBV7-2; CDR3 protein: CASSPNFGASYNEQFF
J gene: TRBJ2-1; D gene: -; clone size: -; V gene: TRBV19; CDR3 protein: CASSITRRGNEQFF
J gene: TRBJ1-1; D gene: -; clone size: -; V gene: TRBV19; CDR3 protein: CASSIEGPLTEAFF
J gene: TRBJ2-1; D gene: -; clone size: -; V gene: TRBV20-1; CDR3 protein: CSASFGTFYNEQFF
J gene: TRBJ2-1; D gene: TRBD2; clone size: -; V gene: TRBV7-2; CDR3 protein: CASTPASGTSINEQFF
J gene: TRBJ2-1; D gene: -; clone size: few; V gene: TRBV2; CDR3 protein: CASSANEQFF
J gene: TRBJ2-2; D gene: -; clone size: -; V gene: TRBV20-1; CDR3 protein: CSARAGSNTGELFF
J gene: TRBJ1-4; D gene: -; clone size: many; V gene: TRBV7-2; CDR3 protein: CASSSGRGDEKLFF
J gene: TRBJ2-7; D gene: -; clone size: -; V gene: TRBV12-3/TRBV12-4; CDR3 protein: CASSGPPTYEQYF
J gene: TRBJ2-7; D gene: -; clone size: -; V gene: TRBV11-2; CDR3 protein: CASSPVRGTYEQYF
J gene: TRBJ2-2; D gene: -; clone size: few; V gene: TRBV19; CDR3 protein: CASSSEGTGELFF
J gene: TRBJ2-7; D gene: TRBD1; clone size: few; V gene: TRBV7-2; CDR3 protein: CASSLLSGGAAGGEQYF